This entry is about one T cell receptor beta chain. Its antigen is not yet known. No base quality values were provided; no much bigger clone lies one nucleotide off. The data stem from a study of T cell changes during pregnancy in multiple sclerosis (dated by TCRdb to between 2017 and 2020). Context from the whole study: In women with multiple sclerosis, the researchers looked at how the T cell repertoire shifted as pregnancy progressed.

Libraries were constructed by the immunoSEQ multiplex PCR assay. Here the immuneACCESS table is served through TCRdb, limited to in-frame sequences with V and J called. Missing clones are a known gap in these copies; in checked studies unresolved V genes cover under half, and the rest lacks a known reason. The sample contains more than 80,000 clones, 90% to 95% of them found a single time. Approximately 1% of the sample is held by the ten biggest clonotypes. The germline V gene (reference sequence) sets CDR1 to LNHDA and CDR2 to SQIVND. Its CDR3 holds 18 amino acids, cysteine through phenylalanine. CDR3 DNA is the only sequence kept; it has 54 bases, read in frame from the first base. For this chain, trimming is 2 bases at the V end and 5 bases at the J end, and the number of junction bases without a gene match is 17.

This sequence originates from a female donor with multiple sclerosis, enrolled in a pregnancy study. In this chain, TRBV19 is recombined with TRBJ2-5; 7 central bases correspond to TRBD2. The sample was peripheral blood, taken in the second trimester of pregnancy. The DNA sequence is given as TGTGCCAGTAGTATACTCTCCAGCGCGGGAGTAGGGAGGGAGACCCAGTACTTC. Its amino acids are CASSILSSAGVGRETQYF. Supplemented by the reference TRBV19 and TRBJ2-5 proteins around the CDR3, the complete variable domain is DGGITQSPKYLFRKEGQNVTLSCEQNLNHDAMYWYRQDPGQGLRLIYYSQIVNDFQKGDIAEGYSVSREKKESFPLTVTSAQKNPTAFYLCASSILSSAGVGRETQYFGPGTRLLVL.